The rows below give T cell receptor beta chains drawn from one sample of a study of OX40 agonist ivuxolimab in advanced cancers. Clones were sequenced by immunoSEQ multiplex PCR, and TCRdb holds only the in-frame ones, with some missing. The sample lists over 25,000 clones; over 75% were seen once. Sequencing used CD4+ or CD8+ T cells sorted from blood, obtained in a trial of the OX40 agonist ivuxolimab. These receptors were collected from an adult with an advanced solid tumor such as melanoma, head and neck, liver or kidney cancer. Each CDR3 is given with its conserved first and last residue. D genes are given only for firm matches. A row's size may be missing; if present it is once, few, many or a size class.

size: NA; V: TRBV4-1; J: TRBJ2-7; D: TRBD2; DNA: TGCGCCAGCAGCCCCGACGGCCTAGCGGGAACCTTCAACGAGCAGTACTTC; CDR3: CASSPDGLAGTFNEQYF
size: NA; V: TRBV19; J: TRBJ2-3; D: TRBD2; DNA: TGTGCCAGTAGTAGCTCTAGCGGGCCCACGGTCACAGATACGCAGTATTTT; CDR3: CASSSSSGPTVTDTQYF
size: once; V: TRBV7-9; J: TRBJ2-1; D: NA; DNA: TGTGCCAGCAGCTTATCGTCGGGGTTAAGGAACAATGAGCAGTTCTTC; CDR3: CASSLSSGLRNNEQFF
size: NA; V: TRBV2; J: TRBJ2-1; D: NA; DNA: TGTGCCAGCAGTGAATGGGCTCTGCCCAATGAGCAGTTCTTC; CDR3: CASSEWALPNEQFF
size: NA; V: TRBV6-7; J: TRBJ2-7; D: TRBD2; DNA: TGTGCCAGCAGTTACTCCTCCCTAGCGGGAGAAGCAATCTACGAGCAGTACTTC; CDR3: CASSYSSLAGEAIYEQYF
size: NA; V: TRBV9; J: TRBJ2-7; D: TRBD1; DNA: TGTGCCAGCAGCGTAGGACGGGACAGGCCCTCCTACGAGCAGTACTTC; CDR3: CASSVGRDRPSYEQYF
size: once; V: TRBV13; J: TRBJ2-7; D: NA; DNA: TGTGCCAGCAGCTCACTTACCTACGAGCAGTACTTC; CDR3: CASSSLTYEQYF
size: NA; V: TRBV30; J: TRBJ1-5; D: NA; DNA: TGTGCCTGGAGTGTAATGGGGGCCCGGCCCCAGCATTTT; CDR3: CAWSVMGARPQHF
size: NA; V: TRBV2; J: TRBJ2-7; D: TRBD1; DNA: TGTGCCAGCAGTGGGGGACAGGGTAACGAGCAGTACTTC; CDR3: CASSGGQGNEQYF
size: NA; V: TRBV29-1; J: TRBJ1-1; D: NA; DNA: TGCAGCGTTGTAGGGAACACTGAAGCTTTCTTT; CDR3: CSVVGNTEAFF
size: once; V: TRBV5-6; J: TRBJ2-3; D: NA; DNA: TGTGCCAGCAGCTTGGAAGATACGCAGTATTTT; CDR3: CASSLEDTQYF
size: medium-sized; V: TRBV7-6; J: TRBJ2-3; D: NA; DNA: TGTGCCAGCAGCCCGACGACCGGGTCCTCCGATACGCAGTATTTT; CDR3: CASSPTTGSSDTQYF
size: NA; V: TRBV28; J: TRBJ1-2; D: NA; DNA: TGTGCCAGCCTACCTTGGCAGGGTGCTAACTATGGCTACACCTTC; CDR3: CASLPWQGANYGYTF
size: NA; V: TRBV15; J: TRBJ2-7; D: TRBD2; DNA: TGTGTCACCAGCCCGGGACTAGCGGAGTCCTACGAGCAGTACTTC; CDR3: CVTSPGLAESYEQYF
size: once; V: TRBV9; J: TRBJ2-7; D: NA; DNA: TGTGCCAGCAGCGTAGAGGCAGCGTTCTCCTACGAGCAGTACTTC; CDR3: CASSVEAAFSYEQYF